The entry below describes one TCR beta chain. Its matching antigen is unknown. Additional DNA sequences in this sample encode the identical CDR3. Second doses at about 4 or about 12 weeks were pooled. Profiled with immunoSEQ multiplex PCR; TCRdb holds only in-frame clones, not every one. The profile covers tens of thousands of clones, with roughly 89% appearing a single time and roughly a tenth taken by the ten largest. CDR3 size: 14 residues. Germline-derived CDR1 and CDR2 are KGHDR and SFDVKD. Trimming cost V 4 bases and J 5 bases, with 13 bases left between them. The data originate from a study of T cell responses to AZD1222 COVID-19 vaccine. Study-level points and caveats: Unmutated variant regions are reportedly targeted by nearly half of spike-specific TCRs.

This chain connects TRBV24-1 to TRBJ1-2, with TRBD1 as a possible D gene (5 bases). This TCR was sampled from an adult who received the AZD1222 COVID-19 vaccine. The sample in question was peripheral blood, obtained 28 days after the second AZD1222 dose. The chain's CDR3 is CATSDSGRVYGYTF. The CDR3 coding sequence is TGTGCCACCAGTGACTCGGGACGGGTGTATGGCTACACCTTC.